Shown below are 22 T cell receptor beta chains from a single sample sequenced in a study of cytomegalovirus exposure and HLA in healthy donors. PCR employed 60 Vbeta and 13 Jbeta primers. Profiling relied on immunoSEQ multiplex PCR, and the TCRdb table lists in-frame clones only, not all of them. The sample's table shows around 200,000 clones. The material sequenced was PBMCs. Receptor source: a woman aged 25 to 39 in good health and CMV-seropositive.

This chain links TRBV30 with TRBJ2-2; possibly TRBD1 for D (5 bases). Trimming cost V 2 bases and J 5 bases, with 15 bases left between them. CDR3 length: 15 residues. From germline, CDR1 is GTSNPN and CDR2 SVGIG (reference sequence). The CDR3 nucleotides read TGTGCCTGGAGTCCAGGCAGGGTGGAGACCGGGGAGCTGTTTTTT. Translation gives CAWSPGRVETGELFF.

The CDR3 sequence: CASRSCITGWEAKSNQPQHF. CDR3 nucleotides: TGTGCAAGTCGCTCCTGTATCACAGGCTGGGAAGCTAAGAGCAATCAGCCCCAGCATTTT. This rearrangement joins TRBV12-2 to TRBJ1-5; the table's TRBD1 call for D was not verified on the DNA. TRBV12-2 is classified as a pseudogene. The CDR3 is 20 amino acids.

The gene calls are TRBV7-6 and TRBJ2-7, with D perhaps matching TRBD1 (6 bases). CDR1 and CDR2 from the germline V gene are SGHVS and FNYEAQ. The ends were cut back, 5 bases at V and 0 bases at J, with 17 bases in the middle. This CDR3 contains 16 residues. The CDR3 reads CASSPKTGYLSYEQYF. CDR3 DNA sequence: TGTGCCAGCAGCCCAAAAACAGGGTATCTCTCCTACGAGCAGTACTTC.

A word on this clone: A junction end diverges from the germline sequence, so it may reflect a read error. The rearrangement links TRBV5-1 to TRBJ2-3; tentatively, D is TRBD1 (5 bases). The germline CDR1 and CDR2 sequences are SGHRS and YFSETQ. This CDR3 contains 12 residues. The CDR3 DNA sequence: TGCGCCAGCAGCTTGGGGGGCCCTCCCTACCATTTT. The encoded protein is CASSLGGPPYHF. The variable domain in full, completed from reference TRBV5-1 and TRBJ2-3, reads KAGVTQTPRYLIKTRGQQVTLSCSPISGHRSVSWYQQTPGQGLQFLFEYFSETQRNKGNFPGRFSGRQFSNSRSEMNVSTLELGDSALYLCASSLGGPPYHFGPGTRLTVL.

The chain couples TRBV2 to TRBJ1-1; D possibly corresponds to TRBD1 (5 bases). Germline V CDR1 and CDR2: SNHLY, FYNNEI. The CDR3 extends over 13 amino acids. Trimming stripped 6 bases from V and 1 base from J, with 9 bases between. Written as DNA, the CDR3 is TGTGCCAGCAGGGCCCAGGGGAACACTGAAGCTTTCTTT. The encoded protein is CASRAQGNTEAFF.

This chain uses TRBV28 with TRBJ2-1; TRBD1 is a possible D gene (6 bases). In germline, CDR1 is MDHEN, CDR2 SYDVKM. Trimming removed 5 bases from V and 4 bases from J, with 15 bases in between. This CDR3 has 15 residues. The CDR3 loop is CASSLTGHLYNEQFF. CDR3 DNA sequence: TGTGCCAGCAGTCTCACAGGGCACCTTTACAATGAGCAGTTCTTC.

The chain uses TRBV7-6 and TRBJ2-1; 12 positions match TRBD2. Losses at the gene ends were 4 bases for V and 3 bases for J; bases not matched to a gene: 7. Germline loops: CDR1 SGHVS, CDR2 FNYEAQ. CDR3 length: 17 amino acids. As DNA, the CDR3 is TGTGCCAGCAGCTCCTGGACTAGCGGGGATAACTACAATGAGCAGTTCTTC. Protein sequence: CASSSWTSGDNYNEQFF.

The J gene is TRBJ2-2, the V gene TRBV27; maybe TRBD1 (5 bases). The V end was cut by 3 bases, the J end by 0 bases, with 14 bases between. Germline V lookup: CDR1 MNHEY, CDR2 SMNVEV (reference sequence). This CDR3 is built from 17 residues. The CDR3 nucleotides read TGTGCCAGCAGTTTCTACCGGACAACAACGAACACCGGGGAGCTGTTTTTT. Its protein is CASSFYRTTTNTGELFF.

This rearrangement joins TRBV27 to TRBJ2-1; TRBD1 might be the D (6 bases). The V end was cut by 2 bases, the J end by 7 bases, with 6 bases between. The CDR3 has 12 amino acids. Per the germline V gene, CDR1 is MNHEY and CDR2 is SMNVEV (reference sequence). CDR3 protein: CASSLQGNEQFF. Written as DNA, the CDR3 is TGTGCCAGCAGTTTACAGGGGAATGAGCAGTTCTTC.

The genes are TRBV28 and TRBJ1-2; TRBD1 matches 7 bases. Trimming cost V 7 bases and J 8 bases; bases outside gene matches: 10. CDR1 is MDHEN and CDR2 is SYDVKM in the germline V gene. The CDR3 is made up of 13 amino acids. CDR3 nucleotide sequence: TGTGCCAGCACGGGGGACAGTGTTAAAGGCTACACCTTC. This sequence encodes CASTGDSVKGYTF.

The chain is built from TRBV7-2 and TRBJ2-7; D unclear. V was cut by 5 bases and J by 0 bases, with 14 bases left in between. This CDR3 contains 15 residues. CDR1 is SGHTA and CDR2 is FQGNSA in the germline V gene. The CDR3 loop is CASSETVIRSYEQYF. The CDR3 DNA is TGTGCCAGCAGCGAAACAGTGATACGCTCCTACGAGCAGTACTTC. Combining the CDR3 with reference TRBV7-2 and TRBJ2-7 gives the whole variable domain GAGVSQSPSNKVTEKGKDVELRCDPISGHTALYWYRQSLGQGLEFLIYFQGNSAPDKSGLPSDRFSAERTGGSVSTLTIQRTQQEDSAVYLCASSETVIRSYEQYFGPGTRLTVT.

The J gene is TRBJ2-5, the V gene TRBV9, with TRBD1 matching over 9 bases. The V gene's germline CDR1 is SGDLS and CDR2 YYNGEE. The CDR3 is 17 residues long. The junction had 8 bases not matched to a gene; V was cut back by 0 bases and J by 2 bases. CDR3 protein: CASSVDPPGTGQETQYF. For the CDR3, the DNA is TGTGCCAGCAGCGTAGATCCCCCCGGGACAGGGCAAGAGACCCAGTACTTC.

This chain joins TRBV11-2 and TRBJ2-7; 11 bases agree with TRBD2. The V gene's germline CDR1 is SGHAT and CDR2 FQNNGV. This CDR3 has 15 residues. J gave up 3 bases and V 6 bases, and 7 bases lay outside the gene matches. CDR3 DNA: TGTGCCAGCAGGCGGACTAGCGGGCTGATCTACGAGCAGTACTTC. It is translated as CASRRTSGLIYEQYF. The full variable domain, in which reference TRBV11-2 and TRBJ2-7 provide the parts outside the CDR3, is EAGVAQSPRYKIIEKRQSVAFWCNPISGHATLYWYQQILGQGPKLLIQFQNNGVVDDSQLPKDRFSAERLKGVDSTLKIQPAKLEDSAVYLCASRRTSGLIYEQYFGPGTRLTVT.

The chain combines TRBV7-9 with TRBJ2-7; 15 bases agree with TRBD2. CDR1 SEHNR and CDR2 FQNEAQ come from the germline V gene (reference sequence). CDR3 length equals 18 residues. Trimming at V came to 4 bases and at J to 0 bases, leaving 7 bases not matched to a gene. The CDR3 spells CASSWGLAGGPLSYEQYF. CDR3 bases: TGTGCCAGCAGCTGGGGACTAGCGGGGGGTCCACTCTCCTACGAGCAGTACTTC.

The chain carries TRBV9 and TRBJ2-7, with TRBD2 matching over 11 bases. After removal of 2 bases from V and 2 bases from J, the junction contained 6 bases not matched to a gene. Germline CDR1 SGDLS, CDR2 YYNGEE. CDR3 length: 16 amino acids. The CDR3 DNA reads TGTGCCAGCAGCGTTGGGGTTAGCGGGAGGGCCTACGAGCAGTACTTC. Its translation: CASSVGVSGRAYEQYF.

With respect to this clone: In the same sample, other DNA sequences code for this CDR3. The chain carries TRBV18 and TRBJ1-2; 11 bases are a match to TRBD1. Germline V gives CDR1 KGHSH, CDR2 LQKENI. After removal of 3 bases from V and 5 bases from J, the junction contained 5 bases not matched to a gene. The CDR3 totals 15 residues. Written as DNA, the CDR3 is TGTGCCAGCTCACCCGGACAGGGGGCCTCATATGGCTACACCTTC. It translates to CASSPGQGASYGYTF.

V is TRBV25-1 and J is TRBJ1-4, with TRBD1 matching 7 bases. Germline V gene data show CDR1 as MGHDK and CDR2 as SYGVNS. The CDR3 is 15 amino acids. Losses at the gene ends were 6 bases for V and 0 bases for J; bases not matched to a gene: 4. CDR3 in DNA: TGTGCCAGCAGGGGGGACAGAGCAACTAATGAAAAACTGTTTTTT. Translation: CASRGDRATNEKLFF.

The CDR3 sequence: CASSETGNSGDPRKEQFF. CDR3 bases: TGTGCCAGCAGTGAAACGGGGAATAGCGGGGACCCACGAAAGGAGCAGTTCTTC. The rearrangement uses TRBV6-1 and TRBJ2-1, with 8 bases aligning to TRBD2. CDR3 length: 18 amino acids. Looked up from germline, CDR1 is MNHNS and CDR2 is SASEGT. The junction had 19 bases not matched to a gene; V was cut back by 2 bases and J by 10 bases.

V usage is TRBV27 and J usage is TRBJ2-7; tentatively, D is TRBD2 (6 bases). Germline-derived CDR1 and CDR2 are MNHEY and SMNVEV (reference sequence). This CDR3 region has 13 residues. The V end lost 2 bases, the J end lost 4 bases, and 9 bases lay between the germline ends. The CDR3 sequence: CASSLGGIYEQYF. CDR3 nucleotide sequence: TGTGCCAGCAGTTTAGGGGGGATTTACGAGCAGTACTTC.

The chain is built from TRBV5-1 and TRBJ1-1, with D possibly matching TRBD1 (5 bases). CDR3 length: 16 residues. Between the trimmed V and J ends, which lost 0 bases and 1 base, there was a span of 13 bases. The germline CDR1 and CDR2 sequences are SGHRS and YFSETQ. CDR3 sequence (DNA): TGCGCCAGCAGCTTGGGCCCTGACAGAACGAACACTGAAGCTTTCTTT. Its translation: CASSLGPDRTNTEAFF.

This rearrangement joins TRBV14 to TRBJ2-7; 9 positions match TRBD1. Germline V lookup: CDR1 SGHDN, CDR2 FVKESK. V shed 2 bases, J shed 1 base, and the junction held 6 bases outside the gene matches. The CDR3 runs to 16 residues. The CDR3 DNA follows: TGTGCCAGCAGCCAATTGGACAGGGGAGCGTCCTACGAGCAGTACTTC. It encodes CASSQLDRGASYEQYF. The whole variable domain, filled in from reference TRBV14 and TRBJ2-7, reads EAGVTQFPSHSVIEKGQTVTLRCDPISGHDNLYWYRRVMGKEIKFLLHFVKESKQDESGMPNNRFLAERTGGTYSTLKVQPAELEDSGVYFCASSQLDRGASYEQYFGPGTRLTVT.

V usage is TRBV5-6 and J usage is TRBJ2-2; 14 nucleotides agree with TRBD2. Germline CDR1 is SGHDT and CDR2 is YYEEEE. V shed 0 bases, J shed 2 bases, and the junction held 3 bases outside the gene matches. The CDR3 contains 18 residues. In DNA, the CDR3 is TGTGCCAGCAGCTTGGAGGGACTAGCGGGAGCTAACACCGGGGAGCTGTTTTTT. This codes for CASSLEGLAGANTGELFF.